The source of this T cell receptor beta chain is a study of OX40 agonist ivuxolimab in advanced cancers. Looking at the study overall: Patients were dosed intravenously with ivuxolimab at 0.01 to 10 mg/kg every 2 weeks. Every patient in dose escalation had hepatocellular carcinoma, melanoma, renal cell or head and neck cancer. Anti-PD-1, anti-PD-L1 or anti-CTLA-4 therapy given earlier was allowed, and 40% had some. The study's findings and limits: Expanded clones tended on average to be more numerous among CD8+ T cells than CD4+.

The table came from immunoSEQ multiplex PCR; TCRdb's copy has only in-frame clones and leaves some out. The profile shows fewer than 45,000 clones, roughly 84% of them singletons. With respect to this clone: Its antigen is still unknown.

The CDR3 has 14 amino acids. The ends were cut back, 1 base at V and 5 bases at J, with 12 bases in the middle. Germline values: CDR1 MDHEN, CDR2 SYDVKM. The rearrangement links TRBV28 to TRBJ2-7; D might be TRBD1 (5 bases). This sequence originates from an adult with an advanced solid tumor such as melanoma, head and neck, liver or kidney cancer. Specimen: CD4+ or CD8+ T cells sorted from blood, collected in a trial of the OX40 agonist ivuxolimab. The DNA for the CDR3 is TGTGCCAGCAGTTTATTAGGGGCGAAAAACGAGCAGTACTTC. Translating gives CASSLLGAKNEQYF. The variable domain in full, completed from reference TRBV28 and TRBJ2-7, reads DVKVTQSSRYLVKRTGEKVFLECVQDMDHENMFWYRQDPGLGLRLIYFSYDVKMKEKGDIPEGYSVSREKKERFSLILESASTNQTSMYLCASSLLGAKNEQYFGPGTRLTVT.